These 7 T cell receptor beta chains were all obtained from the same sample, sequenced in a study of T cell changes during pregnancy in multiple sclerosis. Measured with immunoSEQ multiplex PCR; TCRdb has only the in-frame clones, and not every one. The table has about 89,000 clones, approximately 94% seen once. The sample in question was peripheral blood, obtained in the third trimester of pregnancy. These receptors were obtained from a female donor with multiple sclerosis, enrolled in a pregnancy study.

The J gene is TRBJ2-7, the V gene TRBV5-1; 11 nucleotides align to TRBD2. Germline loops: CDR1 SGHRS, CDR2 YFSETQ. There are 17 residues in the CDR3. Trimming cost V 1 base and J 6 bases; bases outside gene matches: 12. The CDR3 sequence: CASSLTLTSGIPGEQYF. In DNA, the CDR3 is TGCGCCAGCAGCTTGACACTGACTAGCGGGATCCCGGGCGAGCAGTACTTC.

This CDR3 is CAISGTGLGYTF. DNA for the CDR3: TGTGCCATCAGTGGGACAGGGTTGGGCTACACCTTC. The chain uses TRBV10-3 and TRBJ1-2; 8 bases agree with TRBD1. The J segment lost 8 bases and the V segment lost 4 bases, leaving 3 bases of the junction unmatched. This CDR3 has 12 amino acids. Germline V gene lookup returns CDR1 ENHRY and CDR2 SYGVKD.

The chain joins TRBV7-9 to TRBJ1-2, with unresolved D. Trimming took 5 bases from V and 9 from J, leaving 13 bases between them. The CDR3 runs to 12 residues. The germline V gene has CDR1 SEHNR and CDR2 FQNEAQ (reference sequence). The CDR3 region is CASSPGRGRYTF. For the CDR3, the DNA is TGTGCCAGCAGCCCTGGCAGAGGGCGCTACACCTTC.

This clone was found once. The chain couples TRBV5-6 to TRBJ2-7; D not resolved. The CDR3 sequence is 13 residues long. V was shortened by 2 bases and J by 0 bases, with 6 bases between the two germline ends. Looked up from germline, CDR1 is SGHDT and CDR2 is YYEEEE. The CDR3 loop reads CASSLPYSYEQYF. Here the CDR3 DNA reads TGTGCCAGCAGCTTACCCTACTCCTACGAGCAGTACTTC.

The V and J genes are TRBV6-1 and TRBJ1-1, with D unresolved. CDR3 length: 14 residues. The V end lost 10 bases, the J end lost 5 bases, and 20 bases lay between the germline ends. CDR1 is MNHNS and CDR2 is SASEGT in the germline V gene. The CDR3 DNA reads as TGTGCCAACTCTCCCTCGGGGATCCGGACTGAAGCTTTCTTT. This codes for CANSPSGIRTEAFF.

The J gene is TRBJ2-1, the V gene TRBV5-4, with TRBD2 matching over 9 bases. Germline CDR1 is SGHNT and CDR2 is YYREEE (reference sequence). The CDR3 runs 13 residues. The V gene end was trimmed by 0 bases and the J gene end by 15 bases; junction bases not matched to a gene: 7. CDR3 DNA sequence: TGTGCCAGCAGCTTGGAGGCTAGCGGGGTCCTGTTCTTC. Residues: CASSLEASGVLFF.

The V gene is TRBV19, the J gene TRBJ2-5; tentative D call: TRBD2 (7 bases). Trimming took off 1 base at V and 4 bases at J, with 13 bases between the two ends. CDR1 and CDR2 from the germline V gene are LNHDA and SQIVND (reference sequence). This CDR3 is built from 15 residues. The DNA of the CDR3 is TGTGCCAGTAGTATAGGAGGAGGGGGGGGAGAGACCCAGTACTTC. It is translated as CASSIGGGGGETQYF.